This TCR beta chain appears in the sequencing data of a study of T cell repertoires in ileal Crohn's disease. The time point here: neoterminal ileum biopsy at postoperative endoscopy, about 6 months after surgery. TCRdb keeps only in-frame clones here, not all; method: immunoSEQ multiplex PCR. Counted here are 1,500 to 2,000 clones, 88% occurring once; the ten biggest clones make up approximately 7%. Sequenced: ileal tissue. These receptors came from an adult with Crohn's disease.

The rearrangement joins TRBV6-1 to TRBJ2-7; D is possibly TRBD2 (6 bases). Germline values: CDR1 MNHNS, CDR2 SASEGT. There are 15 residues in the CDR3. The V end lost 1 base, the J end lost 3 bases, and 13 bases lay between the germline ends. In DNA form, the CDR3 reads TGTGCCAGCAGTGAAGAGGGGACTTGGAACTACGAGCAGTACGTC. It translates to CASSEEGTWNYEQYV.